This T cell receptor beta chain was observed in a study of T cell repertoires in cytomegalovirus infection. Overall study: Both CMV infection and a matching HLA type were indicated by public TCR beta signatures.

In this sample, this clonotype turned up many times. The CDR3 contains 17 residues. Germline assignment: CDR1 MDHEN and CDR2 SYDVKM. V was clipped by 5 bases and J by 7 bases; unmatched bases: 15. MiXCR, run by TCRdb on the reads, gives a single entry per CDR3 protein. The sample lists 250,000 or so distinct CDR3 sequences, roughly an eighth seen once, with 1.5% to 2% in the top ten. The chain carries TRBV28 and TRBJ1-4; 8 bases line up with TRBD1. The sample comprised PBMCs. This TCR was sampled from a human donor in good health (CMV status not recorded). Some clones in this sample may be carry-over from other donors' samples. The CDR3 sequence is CASSPREFRGRSEKLFF. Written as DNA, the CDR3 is TGTGCCAGCAGTCCCCGAGAATTCAGGGGGCGCAGTGAAAAACTGTTTTTT.